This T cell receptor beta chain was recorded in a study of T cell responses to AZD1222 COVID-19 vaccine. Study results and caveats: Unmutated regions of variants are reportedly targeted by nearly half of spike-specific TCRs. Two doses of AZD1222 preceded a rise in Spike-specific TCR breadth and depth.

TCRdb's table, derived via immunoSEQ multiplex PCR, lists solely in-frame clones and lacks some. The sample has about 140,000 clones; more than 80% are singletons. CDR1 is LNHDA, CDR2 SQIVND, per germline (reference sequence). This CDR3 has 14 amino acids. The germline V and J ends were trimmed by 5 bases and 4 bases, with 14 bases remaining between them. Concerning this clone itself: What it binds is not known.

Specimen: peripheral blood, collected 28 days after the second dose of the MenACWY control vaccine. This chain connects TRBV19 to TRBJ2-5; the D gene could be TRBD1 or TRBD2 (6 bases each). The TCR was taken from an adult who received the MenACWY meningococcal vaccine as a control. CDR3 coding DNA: TGTGCCAGTAGTTCCCAGGGGACTCGAGAGACCCAGTACTTC. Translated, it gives CASSSQGTRETQYF.